This T cell receptor (beta chain) was captured in a study of blood T cells in healthy people across ages. Study-wide results and caveats: With naive T cell percentage, TCR beta diversity showed a strong correlation. Versus aged donors, long-lived donors had higher diversity and more naive CD4+ cells.

The CDR3 is 14 amino acids. CDR1 and CDR2 from the germline V gene are SGHRS and YFSETQ. V lost 1 base, J lost 6 bases, and 7 bases stayed unmatched. This clonotype was recorded many times. The antigen is unknown. It was with a sample-barcoded 5' primer and a J-beta primer mix that a second PCR of about 7 to 12 cycles was run. Each TCR beta cDNA got a 12-nucleotide random molecular identifier. TCRdb analysed the 5' RACE reads with MiXCR anew, one entry per CDR3 protein. The data show about 400,000 distinct CDR3 sequences, 52% seen once. The specimen sequenced was blood. The rearrangement uses TRBV5-1 and TRBJ2-7; 7 bases are a match to TRBD1. This TCR was recovered from a man between 60 and 75 years old in good health. The CDR3 loop reads CASSLTITGVEQYF. CDR3 nucleotides: TGCGCCAGCAGCTTGACTATTACAGGGGTCGAGCAGTACTTC.